The entry that follows covers one TCR beta chain sequence. This specimen belongs to a study of CD8 T cells in Susac syndrome. An input of roughly 0.5 to 1 ug of RNA was subjected to reverse transcription using random hexamers. TCRdb analysed the immunoSEQ multiplex PCR reads with MiXCR anew, one entry per CDR3 protein. The sample records roughly 110,000 distinct CDR3 sequences, around nine tenths being singletons. CDR1 and CDR2 (germline): DFQATT, SNEGSKA (reference sequence). The germline V and J ends were trimmed by 0 bases and 4 bases, with 16 bases remaining between them. The CDR3 covers 15 residues.

Source material: CD4+ T cells from PBMCs. This clonotype was obtained from a human donor in good health. This chain uses TRBV20-1 with TRBJ2-7; tentatively, D is TRBD1 (5 bases). The CDR3 nucleotides read TGCAGTGCTAGAGATCTCCGCAGGGCAATGTACGAGCAGTACTTC. It yields the protein CSARDLRRAMYEQYF.